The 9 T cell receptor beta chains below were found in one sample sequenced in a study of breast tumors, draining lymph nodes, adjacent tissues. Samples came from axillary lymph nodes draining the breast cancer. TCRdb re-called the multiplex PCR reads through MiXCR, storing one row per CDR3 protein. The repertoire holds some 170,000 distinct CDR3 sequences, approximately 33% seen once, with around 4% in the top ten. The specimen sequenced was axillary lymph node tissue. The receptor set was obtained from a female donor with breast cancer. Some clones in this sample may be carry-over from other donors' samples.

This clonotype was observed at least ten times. CDR3 sequence: CASSLNRVTGELFF. In nucleotides, the CDR3 is TGTGCCAGCAGCTTAAACCGGGTAACCGGGGAGCTGTTTTTT. The chain carries TRBV7-9 and TRBJ2-2; D is undetermined. V shed 2 bases and J shed 5 bases, with 9 bases lying between them. CDR1 and CDR2 from the germline V gene are SEHNR and FQNEAQ (reference sequence). This CDR3 is 14 amino acids long.

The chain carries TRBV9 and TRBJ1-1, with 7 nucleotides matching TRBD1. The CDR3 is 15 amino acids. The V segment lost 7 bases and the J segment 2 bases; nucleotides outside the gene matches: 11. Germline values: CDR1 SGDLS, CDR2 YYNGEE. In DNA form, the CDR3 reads TGTGCCAGCGGCCCCAGACAGGGAAGAAACACTGAAGCTTTCTTT. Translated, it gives CASGPRQGRNTEAFF.

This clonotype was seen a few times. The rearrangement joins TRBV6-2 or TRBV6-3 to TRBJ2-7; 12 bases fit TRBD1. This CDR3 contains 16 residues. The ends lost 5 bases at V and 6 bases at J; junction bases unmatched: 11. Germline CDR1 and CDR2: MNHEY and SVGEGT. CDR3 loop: CASSHTPLGQGAEQYF. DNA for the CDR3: TGTGCCAGCAGTCACACCCCCCTGGGACAGGGGGCCGAGCAGTACTTC.

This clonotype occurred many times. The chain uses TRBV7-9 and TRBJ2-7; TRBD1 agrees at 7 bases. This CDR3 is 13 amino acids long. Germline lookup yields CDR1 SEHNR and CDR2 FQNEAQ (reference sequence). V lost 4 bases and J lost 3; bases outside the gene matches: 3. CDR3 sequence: CASSSQGDYEQYF. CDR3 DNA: TGTGCCAGCAGCTCGCAGGGGGACTACGAGCAGTACTTC.

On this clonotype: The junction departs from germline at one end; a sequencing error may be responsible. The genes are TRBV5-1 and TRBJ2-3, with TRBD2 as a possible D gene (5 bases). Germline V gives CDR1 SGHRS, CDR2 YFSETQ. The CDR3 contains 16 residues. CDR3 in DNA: TGCGCCAGCAGCTTCCGCGGGCGAGAATACGCAGATACGCTGTATTTT. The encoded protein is CASSFRGREYADTLYF. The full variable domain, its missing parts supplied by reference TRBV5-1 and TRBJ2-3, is KAGVTQTPRYLIKTRGQQVTLSCSPISGHRSVSWYQQTPGQGLQFLFEYFSETQRNKGNFPGRFSGRQFSNSRSEMNVSTLELGDSALYLCASSFRGREYADTLYFGPGTRLTVL.

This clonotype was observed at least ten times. Written as DNA, the CDR3 is TGCAGCGCTCGGGTGGGGACACTGAACACCGGGGAGCTGTTTTTT. Encoded protein: CSARVGTLNTGELFF. The V gene is TRBV29-1, the J gene TRBJ2-2, with D possibly being TRBD1 (6 bases). V was shortened by 7 bases and J by 1 base, with 16 bases between the two germline ends. This CDR3 spans 15 amino acids. Germline V CDR1 and CDR2: SQVTM, ANQGSEA.

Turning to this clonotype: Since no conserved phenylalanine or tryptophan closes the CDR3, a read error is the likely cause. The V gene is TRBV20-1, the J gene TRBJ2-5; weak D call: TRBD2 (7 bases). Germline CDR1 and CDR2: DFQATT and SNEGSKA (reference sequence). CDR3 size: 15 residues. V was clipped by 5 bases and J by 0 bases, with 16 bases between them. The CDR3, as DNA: TGCAGTGCTTGTAACGGGGGGCGCTACCAAGAGACCCAGTACTCC. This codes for CSACNGGRYQETQYS.

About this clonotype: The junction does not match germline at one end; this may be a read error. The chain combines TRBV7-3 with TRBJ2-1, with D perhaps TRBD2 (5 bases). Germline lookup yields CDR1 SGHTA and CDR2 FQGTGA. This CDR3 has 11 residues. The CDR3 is CASRIRTALGF. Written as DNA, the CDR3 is TGTGCCAGCAGGATCAGGACTGCCTTAGGCTTC.

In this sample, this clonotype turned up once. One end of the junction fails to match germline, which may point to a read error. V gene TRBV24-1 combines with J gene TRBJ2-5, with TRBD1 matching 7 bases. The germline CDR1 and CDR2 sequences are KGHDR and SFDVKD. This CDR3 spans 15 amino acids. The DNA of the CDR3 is TGTGCCACCAGTGACCTGGGGCAGGGGGTAGAGACCCGGTACTTC. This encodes CATSDLGQGVETRYF.